These 14 T cell receptor beta chains came from one sample sequenced in a study of memory CD4+ T cells and cytomegalovirus serostatus. Single viable CD3+CD4+CD8-CD45RO+ cells were sorted as the memory CD4+ T cells. Profiled with immunoSEQ multiplex PCR; TCRdb holds only in-frame clones, not every one. This repertoire shows tens of thousands of clones, roughly 80% found once; its top ten account for over 0.55%. Sample: memory CD4+ T cells from blood. These receptor sequences come from an adult in good health and CMV-seronegative. Some clones in this sample may be carry-over from other donors' samples.

This chain links TRBV25-1 with TRBJ2-1; 9 nucleotides agree with TRBD1. CDR3 length equals 16 residues. Germline V gives CDR1 MGHDK, CDR2 SYGVNS. The V gene end was trimmed by 1 base and the J gene end by 8 bases; junction bases not matched to a gene: 9. The CDR3 region is CASSESYLQGADEQFF. The CDR3 region has the DNA TGTGCCAGCAGTGAATCGTACCTACAGGGGGCCGATGAGCAGTTCTTC.

This chain joins TRBV7-8 and TRBJ1-1; tentative D call: TRBD1 (5 bases). Germline V gene sequence: CDR1 SGHVS, CDR2 FQNEAQ. Trimming pared 5 bases from V and 4 bases from J, leaving 11 bases between. There are 13 residues in the CDR3. CDR3 nucleotide sequence: TGTGCCAGCAGCCCGTCAACAGGCACTGAAGCTTTCTTT. Protein: CASSPSTGTEAFF. Full variable domain (rest looked up from reference TRBV7-8 and TRBJ1-1): GAGVSQSPRYKVAKRGQDVALRCDPISGHVSLFWYQQALGQGPEFLTYFQNEAQLDKSGLPSDRFFAERPEGSVSTLKIQRTQQEDSAVYLCASSPSTGTEAFFGQGTRLTVV.

This clone was seen only once. V usage is TRBV21-1 and J usage is TRBJ2-7. TRBV21-1 is a pseudogene. This CDR3 has 13 residues. The CDR3 DNA sequence: TGTGCCAGCCTCTTAGGGAACTCCTACGAGCAGTACTTC. This encodes CASLLGNSYEQYF.

This clone was counted a few times. This chain uses TRBV4-2 with TRBJ1-5, with 10 bases identical to TRBD1. Looked up from germline, CDR1 is LGHNA and CDR2 is YNFKEQ. CDR3 size: 17 residues. The trim removed 1 base at V and 5 bases at J, leaving 8 bases unmatched. This chain's CDR3 is CASSQGVGTGEYQPQHF. The CDR3 coding sequence is TGTGCCAGCAGCCAAGGTGTAGGGACAGGGGAATATCAGCCCCAGCATTTT.

The rearrangement uses TRBV27 and TRBJ2-7, with 10 bases identical to TRBD1. Trimming at V came to 6 bases and at J to 0 bases, leaving 14 bases not matched to a gene. Germline V gene data show CDR1 as MNHEY and CDR2 as SMNVEV (reference sequence). The CDR3 has 18 residues. The CDR3 DNA is TGTGCCAGCAGCGACGTCCCGGGACAGGGGACAAGCTCCTACGAGCAGTACTTC. Protein sequence: CASSDVPGQGTSSYEQYF.

The J gene is TRBJ2-7, the V gene TRBV10-1; D possibly matches TRBD1 or TRBD2 (5 bases each). Germline CDR1 WNHNN, CDR2 SYGVQD (reference sequence). V lost 4 bases and J lost 1, with 14 bases in between. The CDR3 is made up of 15 amino acids. The DNA for the CDR3 is TGCGCCAGCAGTGGGGGACGGGAAAATTCCTACGAGCAGTACTTC. The encoded protein is CASSGGRENSYEQYF.

The rearrangement joins TRBV5-8 to TRBJ2-3; D not resolved. Germline CDR1 reads SGHTS; CDR2 reads YDEGEE. Trimming pared 4 bases from V and 2 bases from J, leaving 17 bases between. The CDR3 is 16 amino acids. The CDR3 coding sequence is TGTGCCAGCAGCGACTTGATGGGGTACGACACAGATACGCAGTATTTT. Protein sequence: CASSDLMGYDTDTQYF.

The sample holds one count of this clone. The V gene is TRBV4-3, the J gene TRBJ1-6, with a possible D match to TRBD1 (6 bases). V lost 0 bases, J lost 10 bases, and 19 bases lay in between. CDR3 length: 17 residues. The germline V gene has CDR1 LGHNA and CDR2 YSLEER. The CDR3 reads CASSQDLGRDKGSPLHF. For the CDR3, the DNA is TGCGCCAGCAGCCAAGATTTGGGCAGGGACAAAGGATCACCCCTCCACTTT.

The rearrangement uses TRBV7-9 and TRBJ2-5, with 10 bases that match TRBD2. The CDR3 runs to 16 residues. V trimming: 7 bases; J trimming: 2 bases; junction bases outside the gene matches: 10. The germline gives CDR1 SEHNR, CDR2 FQNEAQ (reference sequence). CDR3 residues: CASTSWSGREQETQYF. CDR3 nucleotides: TGTGCCAGCACCTCTTGGAGCGGGAGGGAGCAAGAGACCCAGTACTTC.

DNA of the CDR3: TGCGCCAGCAGCTTGGAGGGTAGCGCCTCCTACGAGCAGTACTTC. Amino acid sequence: CASSLEGSASYEQYF. The V call is TRBV5-1, the J call TRBJ2-7; TRBD2 is a possible D gene (5 bases). This CDR3 has 15 residues. The V and J ends lost 0 bases and 0 bases respectively, with 10 bases between them. Germline lookup yields CDR1 SGHRS and CDR2 YFSETQ.

The J gene is TRBJ1-6, the V gene TRBV27; D call uncertain. The CDR3 totals 15 residues. From germline, CDR1 is MNHEY and CDR2 SMNVEV (reference sequence). V was cut by 0 bases and J by 7 bases, with 10 bases left in between. The CDR3 loop is CASSLSVRGNSPLHF. DNA for the CDR3: TGTGCCAGCAGTTTATCGGTCCGTGGGAATTCACCCCTCCACTTT.

J is TRBJ2-3 and V is TRBV6-1, with 8 bases aligning to TRBD2. J lost 0 bases, V lost 2 bases, and 10 bases had no gene match. Germline V gene sequence: CDR1 MNHNS, CDR2 SASEGT. CDR3 length equals 18 residues. Written as DNA, the CDR3 is TGTGCCAGCAGTGAATGGTTGGTAGCGGGATCAAGCACAGATACGCAGTATTTT. It yields the protein CASSEWLVAGSSTDTQYF.

This clone was detected only once. The rearrangement uses TRBV5-1 and TRBJ2-1; no clear D gene. Germline CDR1 reads SGHRS; CDR2 reads YFSETQ. V was pared by 0 bases and J by 4 bases, with 5 bases between. There are 13 residues in the CDR3. The CDR3 bases are TGCGCCAGCAGCTTGGGGGGATACAATGAGCAGTTCTTC. Translating gives CASSLGGYNEQFF. The full variable domain, in which reference TRBV5-1 and TRBJ2-1 provide the parts outside the CDR3, is KAGVTQTPRYLIKTRGQQVTLSCSPISGHRSVSWYQQTPGQGLQFLFEYFSETQRNKGNFPGRFSGRQFSNSRSEMNVSTLELGDSALYLCASSLGGYNEQFFGPGTRLTVL.

The chain couples TRBV5-1 to TRBJ1-3; TRBD1 agrees at 7 bases. CDR1 is SGHRS and CDR2 is YFSETQ in the germline V gene. The CDR3 loop spans 15 amino acids. With V trimmed by 4 bases and J by 0 bases, 4 bases remained unmatched. The CDR3 reads CASSDGQASGNTIYF. The CDR3 coding sequence is TGCGCCAGCAGCGATGGACAGGCCTCTGGAAACACCATATATTTT.